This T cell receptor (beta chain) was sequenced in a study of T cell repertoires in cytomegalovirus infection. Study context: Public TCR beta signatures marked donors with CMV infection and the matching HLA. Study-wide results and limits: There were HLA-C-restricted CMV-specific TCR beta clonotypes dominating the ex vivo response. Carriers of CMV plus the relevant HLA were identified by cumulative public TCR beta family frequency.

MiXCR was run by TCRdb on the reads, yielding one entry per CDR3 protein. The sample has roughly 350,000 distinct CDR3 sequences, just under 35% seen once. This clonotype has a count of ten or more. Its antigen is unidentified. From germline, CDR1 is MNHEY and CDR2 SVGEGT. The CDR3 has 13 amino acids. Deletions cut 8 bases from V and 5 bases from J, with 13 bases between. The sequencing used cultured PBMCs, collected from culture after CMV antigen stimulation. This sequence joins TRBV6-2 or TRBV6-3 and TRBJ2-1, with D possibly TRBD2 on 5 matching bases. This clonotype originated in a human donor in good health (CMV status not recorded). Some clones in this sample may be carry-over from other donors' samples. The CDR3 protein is CASFERIHNEQFF. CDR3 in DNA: TGTGCCAGCTTCGAGCGGATACACAATGAGCAGTTCTTC.